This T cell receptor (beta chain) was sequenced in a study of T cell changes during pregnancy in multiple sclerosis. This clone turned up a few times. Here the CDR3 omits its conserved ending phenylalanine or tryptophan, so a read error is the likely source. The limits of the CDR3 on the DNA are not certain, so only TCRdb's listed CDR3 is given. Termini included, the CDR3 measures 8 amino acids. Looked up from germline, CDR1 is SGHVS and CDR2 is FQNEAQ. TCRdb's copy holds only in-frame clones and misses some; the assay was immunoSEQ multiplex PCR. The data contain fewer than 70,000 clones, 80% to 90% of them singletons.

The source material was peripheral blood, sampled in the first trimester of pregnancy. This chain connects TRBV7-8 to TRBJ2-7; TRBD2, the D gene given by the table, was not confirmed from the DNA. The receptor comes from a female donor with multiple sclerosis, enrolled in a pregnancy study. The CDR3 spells CASSFVPS.